This T cell receptor beta chain was sequenced during a study of cytomegalovirus exposure and HLA in healthy donors. A note on this clone: The antigen remains undetermined.

The CDR3 consists of 14 residues. From germline, CDR1 is ENHRY and CDR2 SYGVKD. Trimming shortened V by 6 bases and J by 3 bases, and 14 bases separated the two germline ends. Clones were sequenced by immunoSEQ multiplex PCR, and TCRdb holds only the in-frame ones, with some missing. Counted here are about 120,000 clones, approximately 90% occurring once; the ten biggest clones make up around 1.8%. Whole-study results and caveats: Listed as cytomegalovirus-associated were over 150 TCR beta chains. Subsequent analysis of the 110 or so validation repertoires found a tendency for first-cohort TCR clusters to co-occur. For most TCR sequences rarity was the rule, although some public TCRs occurred in many donors.

This clonotype originated in a woman aged 18-29 years in good health and CMV-seronegative. The chain couples TRBV10-3 to TRBJ1-1, with D possibly being TRBD1 (5 bases). Sequenced material: PBMCs. This chain's CDR3 is CAIRRQSSYTEAFF. The DNA for the CDR3 is TGTGCCATCAGACGACAGAGCTCATACACTGAAGCTTTCTTT.